What follows is one T cell receptor beta chain and its context. PCR primers comprised 60 Vbeta and 13 Jbeta primers. The method was immunoSEQ multiplex PCR; TCRdb's version includes in-frame clones alone and lacks a portion of them. The table shows 200,000 to 250,000 clones, with approximately 80% occurring only once. These data come from a study of cytomegalovirus exposure and HLA in healthy donors. This CDR3 comprises 15 residues. CDR1 is GTSNPN and CDR2 is SVGIG in the germline V gene (reference sequence). The germline V and J ends were trimmed by 2 bases and 2 bases, with 13 bases remaining between them.

The specimen sequenced was PBMCs. The receptor was isolated from a girl aged 10-17 years in good health and CMV-seronegative. V usage is TRBV30 and J usage is TRBJ1-5; D possibly corresponds to TRBD1 (6 bases). DNA for the CDR3: TGTGCCTGGAGTTTCACGCGACAGGGCAATCAGCCCCAGCATTTT. This translates into CAWSFTRQGNQPQHF.